In this sample, the clone carrying this TCR beta chain turned up many times. Its antigen is as yet unknown. The entry originates in a study of CD8 T cells in ankylosing spondylitis. The study, taken as a whole, reports: Earlier authors reported some of these motif variants in reactive arthritis synovial fluid and blood. Disease-linked clones were found to be CD8+ and relatively rare in peripheral blood. A TCR beta motif of about eight highly homologous variants appeared characteristic of ankylosing spondylitis blood. Clones tied to disease were said to be significantly enriched in matched ankylosing spondylitis synovial fluid.

Library preparation for TCR beta used quantitative 5'-RACE with molecular barcodes. TCRdb reanalysed the 5' RACE reads using MiXCR and keeps one entry per CDR3 protein. The sample shows some 200,000 distinct CDR3 sequences, 6% to 8.5% of them seen only once. Trimming cost V 0 bases and J 0 bases, with 11 bases left between them. The CDR3 runs to 16 residues. The clonotype comes from a male donor with ankylosing spondylitis. The V gene is TRBV12-3 or TRBV12-4, the J gene TRBJ1-2; D gene uncertain. Sequences were obtained from blood, either unsorted or a sorted T cell fraction (not recorded which). CDR3 sequence: CASSLADLMANYGYTF. As DNA, the CDR3 is TGTGCCAGCAGTTTAGCCGACTTGATGGCTAACTATGGCTACACCTTC.